This T cell receptor (beta chain) was retrieved from a study of T-cell reconstitution after alpha-beta-depleted transplantation in children listed by TCRdb under 2016. For the wider study: Using TCR repertoire profiling, the study followed T-cell immune reconstitution in a quantitative way in children after TCRalphabeta/CD19-depleted allogeneic hematopoietic cell transplantation.

Preparation of the library involved PCR. Sequencing was carried out with an Illumina HiSeq 2500. To normalize quantification of the TCRbeta repertoire, the TCR libraries were built with molecular barcoding that relied on unique molecular identifiers. TCRdb reran the public reads through fastp at Q25 and MiXCR, keeping productive beta chains. Each CDR3 protein appears once, grouped with its most common genes and DNA. The sample table lists over 150,000 distinct CDR3 sequences, about 7% of them with a count of one. The top ten clonotypes cover 4.5% to 6.5% of the sample. The meaning of the sample's treatment or condition label: allogeneic hematopoietic cell transplantation with graft depleted of TCRalphabeta T cells and CD19 B cells. The children who served as transplant recipients had been given grafts of TCRalphabeta/CD19-depleted allogeneic hematopoietic cells. Study-level results and caveats: About two months after transplant, the apparently early recovery of alphabetaT-cell counts reportedly depended on just several hundred clones that had expanded rapidly and came from non-depleted graft cells. Over the following months the frequencies of hyperexpanded clones went down, and after one year T-cell counts and TCRbeta diversity were mostly credited to newly produced T cells. In some patients, high TCRbeta diversity at day 60 was attributed to recipient T cells and intrathymic progenitors that had survived conditioning.

Reading from cysteine to phenylalanine, the CDR3 counts 15 amino acids. This entry keeps only the CDR3 DNA: 45 bases, framed from base 1. Trimming removed 4 bases from V and 2 bases from J, leaving 15 bases between the germline ends. CDR1 and CDR2, per the germline V gene (reference sequence), are SEHNR and FQNEAQ. For this clonotype: Its antigen is not yet known. Qualities for individual bases were not recorded, and no much larger clone is one base off.

The clonotype was recovered from a boy younger than 10 with acute lymphoblastic leukemia, due to receive a stem cell transplant. The specimen comprised PBMCs, sampled before TCRalphabeta/CD19-depleted stem cell transplant. Recombination connected TRBV7-9 to TRBJ2-7; no D gene is confidently identified. The CDR3 protein sequence reads: CASSSLLQYPYEQYF. The base sequence is TGTGCCAGCAGCTCCCTCCTGCAGTATCCCTACGAGCAGTACTTC.